This passage covers 32 T cell receptor beta chains from one sample sequenced in a study of blood T cell repertoires in COVID-19. The protocol was immunoSEQ multiplex PCR, while the TCRdb copy is restricted to in-frame clones and leaves out a portion. The sample lists roughly 200,000 clones, around 83% occurring once. Sequencing was done on a sample of peripheral blood. These receptors all stem from a woman of 80 years or more with COVID-19, enrolled during active disease.

In its sample, this clone was seen a few times. The chain carries TRBV2 and TRBJ1-2, with 9 positions matching TRBD1. From germline, CDR1 is SNHLY and CDR2 FYNNEI. V gave up 6 bases and J gave up 4 bases; unmatched junction bases: 6. The CDR3 runs 14 residues. In nucleotides, the CDR3 is TGTGCCAGCAGGTGGGACAGGGAAATCTATGGCTACACCTTC. Protein sequence: CASRWDREIYGYTF.

This chain links TRBV6-5 with TRBJ1-3; D call uncertain. This CDR3 contains 16 residues. Looked up from germline, CDR1 is MNHEY and CDR2 is SVGAGI. Trimming left V 4 bases short and J 0 bases short, with 13 bases between. The CDR3 DNA sequence: TGTGCCAGCAGTTCTTTTGACTACCCCTCTGGAAACACCATATATTTT. Translation gives CASSSFDYPSGNTIYF.

The CDR3: CASSPGTSGTETQYF. For the CDR3, the DNA is TGTGCCAGCAGCCCGGGGACTAGCGGGACAGAGACCCAGTACTTC. The rearrangement links TRBV4-2 to TRBJ2-5; 13 bases agree with TRBD2. The germline V gene has CDR1 LGHNA and CDR2 YNFKEQ. The CDR3 is 15 amino acids. V lost 4 bases and J lost 4; bases outside the gene matches: 3.

The chain is built from TRBV20-1 and TRBJ2-3; D gene unclear. Germline CDR1 DFQATT, CDR2 SNEGSKA (reference sequence). This CDR3 spans 11 amino acids. V shed 0 bases and J shed 9 bases, with 7 bases lying between them. CDR3 region: CSARDPRTQYF. The CDR3 DNA reads as TGCAGTGCTAGAGATCCTAGGACGCAGTATTTT.

This clone was detected only a few times. At one boundary the junction diverges from the germline segment, which might be a read error. The chain carries TRBV6-2 or TRBV6-3 and TRBJ2-1; 7 bases are a match to TRBD2. Looked up from germline, CDR1 is MNHEY and CDR2 is SVGEGT. The CDR3 loop spans 15 amino acids. CDR3 protein: CASRYLVGGPNEQFF. As DNA, the CDR3 is TGTGCCAGCAGGTACTTGGTGGGAGGGCCCAATGAGCAGTTCTTC.

The chain links TRBV24-1 to TRBJ2-5; 12 bases align to TRBD2. Looked up from germline, CDR1 is KGHDR and CDR2 is SFDVKD. The CDR3 has 14 amino acids. V shed 5 bases and J 3 bases; nucleotides not matched to a gene: 0. The CDR3 region is CATSGLAGEETQYF. The DNA of the CDR3 is TGTGCCACCAGTGGACTAGCGGGAGAAGAGACCCAGTACTTC.

The chain is built from TRBV28 and TRBJ2-7; 8 bases fit TRBD1. The germline V gene has CDR1 MDHEN and CDR2 SYDVKM. V lost 5 bases to trimming and J lost 3 bases; unmatched junction nucleotides: 6. This CDR3 comprises 14 residues. The CDR3 sequence is CASSLDRVGYEQYF. The DNA for the CDR3 is TGTGCCAGCAGTCTGGACAGGGTAGGCTACGAGCAGTACTTC. Drawing the rest from reference TRBV28 and TRBJ2-7, the complete variable domain is DVKVTQSSRYLVKRTGEKVFLECVQDMDHENMFWYRQDPGLGLRLIYFSYDVKMKEKGDIPEGYSVSREKKERFSLILESASTNQTSMYLCASSLDRVGYEQYFGPGTRLTVT.

This chain joins TRBV7-9 and TRBJ2-1, with D perhaps TRBD2 (6 bases). V lost 5 bases and J lost 3, with 17 bases in between. The CDR3 has 16 amino acids. Germline V gene data show CDR1 as SEHNR and CDR2 as FQNEAQ (reference sequence). CDR3 loop: CASSPLWGVNYNEQFF. The CDR3, as DNA: TGTGCCAGCAGCCCGCTTTGGGGGGTCAACTACAATGAGCAGTTCTTC.

CDR3 protein: CAWSGTPNSPLHF. CDR3 in DNA: TGTGCCTGGAGTGGGACTCCTAATTCACCCCTCCACTTT. This chain uses TRBV30 with TRBJ1-6; the D is unclear. CDR1 is GTSNPN, CDR2 SVGIG, per germline (reference sequence). V lost 1 base, J lost 6 bases, and 7 bases lay in between. The CDR3 has 13 amino acids.

In the case of this clone: The identical CDR3 is also encoded by other nucleotide sequences in the sample. The V and J genes are TRBV27 and TRBJ2-7; TRBD2 agrees at 10 bases. The germline V gene encodes CDR1 MNHEY and CDR2 SMNVEV (reference sequence). The CDR3 runs 15 residues. V was clipped by 7 bases and J by 4 bases; unmatched bases: 10. CDR3 nucleotides: TGTGCCAGCACTTTTAGCTCTAGCGGGGGTTACGAGCAGTACTTC. Encoded protein: CASTFSSSGGYEQYF.

As regards this clone: One end of the junction varies from germline; a read error may be responsible. V and J are TRBV7-3 and TRBJ2-1; 10 bases are shared with TRBD2. This CDR3 region has 15 residues. From germline, CDR1 is SGHTA and CDR2 FQGTGA. The CDR3 is CASSVTSGASNEQFF. The CDR3 nucleotides are TGTGCCAGCAGCGTAACTAGCGGGGCCAGCAATGAGCAGTTCTTC.

This clone has a handful of counts. The V gene is TRBV11-2, the J gene TRBJ1-2; TRBD1 matches at 10 bases. The germline gives CDR1 SGHAT, CDR2 FQNNGV. Trimming at V came to 4 bases and at J to 4 bases, leaving 3 bases not matched to a gene. The CDR3 covers 14 residues. CDR3 nucleotides: TGTGCCAGCAGCTCGACAGGGGGCTCCTATGGCTACACCTTC. Its translation: CASSSTGGSYGYTF.

The rearrangement uses TRBV20-1 and TRBJ1-2; 8 nucleotides match TRBD1. The CDR3 sequence is 15 residues long. The germline V gene encodes CDR1 DFQATT and CDR2 SNEGSKA (reference sequence). V lost 3 bases, J lost 5 bases, and 11 bases stayed unmatched. CDR3 nucleotides: TGCAGTGCTAGTGCAGGGGGCGCGGACGGATATGGCTACACCTTC. Translating it yields CSASAGGADGYGYTF.

This sequence joins TRBV18 and TRBJ2-7, with D maybe TRBD2 (5 bases). V lost 2 bases to trimming and J lost 2 bases, with 10 bases between them. This CDR3 contains 14 residues. Germline V CDR1 and CDR2: KGHSH, LQKENI. The CDR3 spells CASSPMRETYEQYF. CDR3 nucleotides: TGTGCCAGCTCACCAATGAGGGAAACCTACGAGCAGTACTTC. Complete variable domain (other parts from reference TRBV18 and TRBJ2-7): NAGVMQNPRHLVRRRGQEARLRCSPMKGHSHVYWYRQLPEEGLKFMVYLQKENIIDESGMPKERFSAEFPKEGPSILRIQQVVRGDSAAYFCASSPMRETYEQYFGPGTRLTVT.

This chain links TRBV9 with TRBJ1-1; a weak D match, TRBD1 (5 bases). V lost 2 bases, J lost 2 bases, and 7 bases lay in between. This CDR3 has 13 amino acids. Germline assignment: CDR1 SGDLS and CDR2 YYNGEE. CDR3 residues: CASSVDINTEAFF. For the CDR3, the DNA is TGTGCCAGCAGCGTGGACATTAACACTGAAGCTTTCTTT.

CDR3 in DNA: TGTGCCAGCACAAAAAACAGGGAAGAGACCCAGTACTTC. Translated, it gives CASTKNREETQYF. The V gene is TRBV6-6, the J gene TRBJ2-5; D possibly corresponds to TRBD1 (6 bases). Per germline, CDR1 MNHNY and CDR2 SVGAGI (reference sequence). The CDR3 runs 13 residues. V was clipped by 7 bases and J by 3 bases, with 12 bases between them.

This clone rates as medium-sized. The chain uses TRBV23-1 and TRBJ1-2, with TRBD1 matching over 7 bases. TRBV23-1 is an ORF, and what it does is uncertain. CDR3 size: 12 residues. Trimming at V came to 8 bases and at J to 5 bases, leaving 5 bases not matched to a gene. The CDR3 coding sequence is TGCGCCAGCCCCGGACAGGTTTATGGCTACACCTTC. Encoded protein: CASPGQVYGYTF.

This chain links TRBV6-5 with TRBJ2-1; a weak D match, TRBD1 (5 bases). V was trimmed by 6 bases and J by 10 bases, leaving 10 bases between them. From germline, CDR1 is MNHEY and CDR2 SVGAGI. The CDR3 has 11 amino acids. The CDR3 nucleotides read TGTGCCAGCAGACAGGAATACGAGCAGTTCTTC. This encodes CASRQEYEQFF.

The rearrangement links TRBV12-5 to TRBJ2-7; TRBD1 matches at 9 bases. Germline V gene sequence: CDR1 LGHNT, CDR2 FRNRAP. This CDR3 has 16 residues. The junction had 4 bases not matched to a gene; V was cut back by 1 base and J by 0 bases. CDR3 amino acids: CASGLAGTGSSYEQYF. CDR3 bases: TGTGCTAGTGGTTTGGCCGGGACAGGGAGCTCCTACGAGCAGTACTTC.

The rearrangement uses TRBV3-1 (or the pseudogene TRBV3-2) and TRBJ2-3; D remains unclear. With 1 base removed from V and 3 bases from J, the gap between germline ends came to 2 bases. The germline gives CDR1 LGHDT, CDR2 YNNKEL (reference sequence). This CDR3 is built from 12 residues. The CDR3 DNA reads TGTGCCAGCAGCCAAGTAACAGATACGCAGTATTTT. This translates into CASSQVTDTQYF.

This clone occurred a few times. The J gene is TRBJ1-5, the V gene TRBV19, with TRBD1 matching over 11 bases. This CDR3 region has 16 residues. CDR1 is LNHDA and CDR2 is SQIVND in the germline V gene (reference sequence). V shed 3 bases, J shed 4 bases, and the junction held 5 bases outside the gene matches. The CDR3 loop reads CASSILDRGQNQPQHF. Here the CDR3 DNA reads TGTGCCAGTAGTATCCTGGACAGGGGGCAAAATCAGCCCCAGCATTTT.

J is TRBJ1-1 and V is TRBV6-5; no clear D. The germline V and J ends were trimmed by 8 bases and 1 base, with 11 bases remaining between them. The germline CDR1 and CDR2 sequences are MNHEY and SVGAGI. This CDR3 has 13 residues. For the CDR3, the DNA is TGTGCCAGCGGCTTGGCAGAGAACACTGAAGCTTTCTTT. It is translated as CASGLAENTEAFF.

This chain links TRBV5-1 with TRBJ1-2; D is uncertain. CDR3 length: 11 residues. Germline CDR1 SGHRS, CDR2 YFSETQ. V was clipped by 8 bases and J by 8 bases, with 13 bases between them. Here the CDR3 reads CASSDLEGYTF. In DNA, the CDR3 is TGCGCCAGTTCCGATCTTGAGGGCTACACCTTC.

This clone was observed a handful of times. V gene TRBV6-5 combines with J gene TRBJ2-1; the match to TRBD2 covers 14 bases. With V trimmed by 4 bases and J by 6 bases, 5 bases remained unmatched. There are 16 residues in the CDR3. In germline, CDR1 is MNHEY, CDR2 SVGAGI. CDR3 sequence reads: CASSLTSGRALNEQFF. The CDR3 nucleotides are TGTGCCAGCAGTTTGACTAGCGGGAGGGCCCTCAATGAGCAGTTCTTC.

This clone has a handful of counts. The gene calls are TRBV28 and TRBJ2-7; TRBD2 matches 11 bases. Germline CDR1 and CDR2: MDHEN and SYDVKM. CDR3 length: 14 amino acids. The ends lost 8 bases at V and 7 bases at J; junction bases unmatched: 10. CDR3 sequence reads: CASHPTSGTGEQYF. Here the CDR3 DNA reads TGTGCCAGCCATCCGACTAGCGGGACTGGAGAGCAGTACTTC.

In the case of this clone: The sample holds other DNA sequences that translate to the same CDR3. The CDR3 sequence is CASSLGLAGGNEQFF. The CDR3 coding sequence is TGTGCCAGCAGCTTAGGGCTAGCGGGGGGCAATGAGCAGTTCTTC. The chain combines TRBV7-3 with TRBJ2-1, with 11 bases that match TRBD2. In germline, CDR1 is SGHTA, CDR2 FQGTGA. The CDR3 has 15 residues. The trim removed 2 bases at V and 6 bases at J, leaving 3 bases unmatched. Based on the CDR3 plus reference TRBV7-3 and TRBJ2-1, the full variable domain is GAGVSQTPSNKVTEKGKYVELRCDPISGHTALYWYRQSLGQGPEFLIYFQGTGAADDSGLPNDRFFAVRPEGSVSTLKIQRTERGDSAVYLCASSLGLAGGNEQFFGPGTRLTVL.

The chain links TRBV27 to TRBJ1-2, with TRBD1 matching 9 bases. J lost 7 bases, V lost 7 bases, and 10 bases had no gene match. Germline loops: CDR1 MNHEY, CDR2 SMNVEV (reference sequence). The CDR3 sequence is 14 residues long. The CDR3 bases are TGTGCCAGCAAAGAAACAGGGGGCGCCTCTGGCTACACCTTC. This translates into CASKETGGASGYTF.

The chain employs TRBV28 and TRBJ1-6; D may be TRBD1 (5 bases). CDR1 and CDR2 (germline): MDHEN, SYDVKM. The CDR3 runs 15 residues. V was pared by 6 bases and J by 7 bases, with 16 bases between. The CDR3 nucleotides read TGTGCCAGCAGCCCAGTGCAGGGCTCCAATTCACCCCTCCACTTT. This sequence encodes CASSPVQGSNSPLHF.

The chain has TRBV3-1 (or the pseudogene TRBV3-2) and TRBJ2-3, with 13 bases identical to TRBD2. The germline V gene has CDR1 LGHDT and CDR2 YNNKEL (reference sequence). The length of the CDR3 is 20 residues. V lost 0 bases, J lost 2 bases, and 11 bases stayed unmatched. CDR3 region: CASSQEAPTTSGRITDTQYF. CDR3 DNA: TGTGCCAGCAGCCAAGAAGCGCCCACGACTAGCGGGAGGATCACAGATACGCAGTATTTT.

The rearrangement links TRBV6-5 to TRBJ1-2; perhaps TRBD1 as D (5 bases). Germline CDR1 MNHEY, CDR2 SVGAGI. The ends were cut back, 4 bases at V and 8 bases at J, with 11 bases in the middle. The CDR3 runs 12 residues. The CDR3 loop reads CASSSTVEGYTF. For the CDR3, the DNA is TGTGCCAGCAGTTCGACAGTAGAGGGCTACACCTTC.

V usage is TRBV6-6 and J usage is TRBJ1-4; D remains ambiguous. V lost 8 bases and J lost 5, with 15 bases in between. Germline CDR1 MNHNY, CDR2 SVGAGI (reference sequence). This CDR3 is 14 amino acids long. The DNA of the CDR3 is TGTGCCAGCGGCAGTTCGGGGTTCAATGAAAAACTGTTTTTT. As protein: CASGSSGFNEKLFF.

This clone has just a few counts. In nucleotides, the CDR3 is TGCGCCAGCAGCTTAGCCGCGCCTCGCGAGAAACTGTTTTTT. This gives the protein CASSLAAPREKLFF. The chain links TRBV5-1 to TRBJ1-4; D is uncertain. The V gene lost 2 bases and the J gene lost 11 bases, with 16 bases spanning the gap. This CDR3 is 14 amino acids long. Germline V gene sequence: CDR1 SGHRS, CDR2 YFSETQ.